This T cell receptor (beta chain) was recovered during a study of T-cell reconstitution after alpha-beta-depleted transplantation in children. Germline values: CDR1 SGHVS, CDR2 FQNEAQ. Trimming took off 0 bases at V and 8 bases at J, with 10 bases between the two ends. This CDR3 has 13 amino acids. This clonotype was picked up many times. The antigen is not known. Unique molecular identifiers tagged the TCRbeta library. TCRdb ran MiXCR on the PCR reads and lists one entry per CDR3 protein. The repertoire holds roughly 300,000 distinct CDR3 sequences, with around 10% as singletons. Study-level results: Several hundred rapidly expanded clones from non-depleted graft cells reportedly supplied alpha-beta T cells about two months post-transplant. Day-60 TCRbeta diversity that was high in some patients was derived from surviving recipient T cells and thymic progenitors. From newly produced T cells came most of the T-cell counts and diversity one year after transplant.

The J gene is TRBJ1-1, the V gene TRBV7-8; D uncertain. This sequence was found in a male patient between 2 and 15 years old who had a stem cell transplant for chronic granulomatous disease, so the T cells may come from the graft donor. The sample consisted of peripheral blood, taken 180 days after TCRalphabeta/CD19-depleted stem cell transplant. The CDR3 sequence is CASSLAPVTEAFF. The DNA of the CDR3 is TGTGCCAGCAGCTTAGCGCCAGTGACAGAAGCTTTCTTT.